The clone carrying this T cell receptor (beta chain) has a count of ten or more. The sample belongs to a study of regulatory T cells in long-lasting Graves disease. Indicated time point: newly diagnosed GD, antithyroid drugs for less than 3 months. PBMCs were the source of the RNA used for TCR sequencing. Sequencing libraries for TCR beta were prepared with iRepertoire HTBI primers and Arm-PCR of CDR3 regions. MiXCR, applied by TCRdb to the multiplex PCR reads, yields one record per CDR3 protein. Of 400,000 to 550,000 distinct CDR3 sequences in the sample, approximately 16% are singletons; the top ten hold about 10%. J lost 5 bases, V lost 3 bases, and 7 bases had no gene match. Germline CDR1 SEHNR, CDR2 FQNEAQ (reference sequence). This CDR3 is built from 15 residues. These same data were also listed under a study on T cells in Graves' hyperthyroidism and ophthalmopathy. That study reports: Graves' hyperthyroidism is called stable when ophthalmopathy does not progress within 18 months. For ophthalmopathy, model prediction preceded onset by a median approximately 6 months.

This specimen consisted of peripheral blood mononuclear cells (PBMCs), obtained at new diagnosis, from a patient treated with antithyroid drugs. The gene calls are TRBV7-9 and TRBJ2-1; TRBD2 matches at 7 bases. The sequence derives from a woman in her 30s with Graves disease. Written as DNA, the CDR3 is TGTGCCAGCAGCTTCTTGCGGGGGACCCACAATGAGCAGTTCTTC. Translation: CASSFLRGTHNEQFF.